The clone carrying this T cell receptor (beta chain) was recorded only once. Antigen specificity is unknown. This CDR3 is 9 amino acids long. Germline CDR1 and CDR2: MNHNS and SASEGT. V gave up 11 bases and J gave up 7 bases, with 8 bases separating them. The sample belongs to a study of cytomegalovirus exposure and HLA in healthy donors. General observations from the study: In the analysis, some V segments, TRBV6-2 and TRBV6-3 included, were excluded as indistinguishable. Rarity held for most TCR sequences, but there were some public TCRs that occurred in many donors. The study recorded more than 150 TCR beta chains that were cytomegalovirus-associated.

Use of 60 Vbeta and 13 Jbeta primers characterized the PCR. Some clones are missing from TCRdb's copy, which holds only in-frame ones; the method was immunoSEQ multiplex PCR. Of 150,000 to 200,000 clones in the sample, 65% to 90% were seen once. The J gene is TRBJ1-1, the V gene TRBV6-1; D gene unclear. Material for sequencing was PBMCs. This receptor was obtained from a male donor in good health and CMV-seronegative. CDR3 protein: CALRGEAFF. CDR3 DNA: TGTGCCCTGCGGGGTGAAGCTTTCTTT.